Below, 7 T cell receptor beta chains from the same sample are listed, as sequenced in a study of T cell changes during pregnancy in multiple sclerosis. Assay: immunoSEQ multiplex PCR; the TCRdb copy retains only in-frame clones and omits some. Of tens of thousands of clones in the sample, around 92% are singletons; the top ten hold more than 0.9%. The sample consisted of peripheral blood, taken after pregnancy. The receptors originated from a female donor in good health, enrolled as a control in a pregnancy study.

The V call is TRBV5-1, the J call TRBJ2-7; 13 bases line up with TRBD2. The CDR3 covers 15 residues. J lost 2 bases, V lost 1 base, and 0 bases had no gene match. Germline V gene data show CDR1 as SGHRS and CDR2 as YFSETQ. CDR3 region: CASSLTSGGAYEQYF. For the CDR3, the DNA is TGCGCCAGCAGCTTGACTAGCGGGGGGGCCTACGAGCAGTACTTC.

This clone was counted once. The chain combines TRBV6-6 with TRBJ2-1; tentatively, D is TRBD2 (6 bases). V was pared by 0 bases and J by 9 bases, with 9 bases between. The CDR3 sequence is 13 residues long. Germline V gene sequence: CDR1 MNHNY, CDR2 SVGAGI (reference sequence). CDR3 bases: TGTGCCAGCAGTTACTCGACTAGAACTGAGCAGTTCTTC. Translation gives CASSYSTRTEQFF.

In its sample, this clone was seen once. J is TRBJ2-5 and V is TRBV9; 9 positions match TRBD1. The germline CDR1 and CDR2 sequences are SGDLS and YYNGEE. J gave up 2 bases and V 3 bases, and 2 bases lay outside the gene matches. The CDR3 totals 14 residues. The CDR3 sequence: CASSAGTGQETQYF. The CDR3 DNA reads as TGTGCCAGCAGCGCGGGGACAGGGCAAGAGACCCAGTACTTC. The complete variable domain, with remaining parts taken from reference TRBV9 and TRBJ2-5, reads DSGVTQTPKHLITATGQRVTLRCSPRSGDLSVYWYQQSLDQGLQFLIQYYNGEERAKGNILERFSAQQFPDLHSELNLSSLELGDSALYFCASSAGTGQETQYFGPGTRLLVL.

The rearrangement links TRBV27 to TRBJ1-5; 9 nucleotides agree with TRBD1. V gave up 2 bases and J gave up 6 bases; unmatched junction bases: 8. CDR1 is MNHEY and CDR2 is SMNVEV in the germline V gene (reference sequence). This CDR3 spans 16 amino acids. CDR3 DNA: TGTGCCAGCAGTTTAATAGGGACAGGGAGATTTCAGCCCCAGCATTTT. This encodes CASSLIGTGRFQPQHF.

This chain uses TRBV6-1 with TRBJ2-7, with TRBD2 identical over 8 bases. The CDR3 covers 16 residues. The J segment lost 4 bases and the V segment lost 2 bases, leaving 10 bases of the junction unmatched. From germline, CDR1 is MNHNS and CDR2 SASEGT. Here the CDR3 DNA reads TGTGCCAGCAGTGAATTGGACGGGGGGGCAGGATACGAGCAGTACTTC. Translated: CASSELDGGAGYEQYF.

This chain uses TRBV21-1 with TRBJ2-1; the table names TRBD1, a call not compared with the DNA. TRBV21-1 is a listed pseudogene. The CDR3 runs 18 residues. The CDR3 nucleotides read TGTGCCAGCAGCGGCACTCCGGGACAGGGGCTGCAGTACAATGAGCAGTTCTTC. Its protein product is CASSGTPGQGLQYNEQFF.

The CDR3 DNA sequence: TGCGCCAGCAGTCATCCCGGCGGGGTAACTAGCGGGAGGCGCCAAGAGACCCAGTACTTC. Its translation is CASSHPGGVTSGRRQETQYF. The chain joins TRBV23-1 to TRBJ2-5; 12 bases agree with TRBD2. TRBV23-1 is classed as an ORF, of uncertain function. The J segment lost 1 base and the V segment lost 3 bases, leaving 15 bases of the junction unmatched. This CDR3 spans 20 amino acids.